This paragraph covers one T cell receptor (beta chain) sequence. As yet, its antigen is unknown. The V gene's germline CDR1 is MDHEN and CDR2 SYDVKM. V lost 8 bases and J lost 7, with 2 bases in between. The CDR3 has 8 residues. Assay used: immunoSEQ multiplex PCR; TCRdb lists only in-frame clones, some missing. The repertoire holds some 130,000 clones, with over 75% as singletons. This sample is part of a study of T cell responses to AZD1222 COVID-19 vaccine. Study-level background: Second doses that came at about 4 or about 12 weeks were put together.

Study outcomes and limitations: As reported, nearly half of all spike-specific TCRs target variant regions that are unmutated. Clonal diversity was possibly underestimated, and white British individuals and females predominated among donors. Vaccine-related CD4 TCRs covered spike, predominating at 160-218 and 743-854.

The V and J genes are TRBV28 and TRBJ1-1; D not certain. The sample consisted of peripheral blood, taken on day 0 of AZD1222 vaccination. This clonotype originated in an adult in good health. CDR3 region: CASGEAFF. CDR3 nucleotides: TGTGCCAGCGGTGAAGCTTTCTTT.